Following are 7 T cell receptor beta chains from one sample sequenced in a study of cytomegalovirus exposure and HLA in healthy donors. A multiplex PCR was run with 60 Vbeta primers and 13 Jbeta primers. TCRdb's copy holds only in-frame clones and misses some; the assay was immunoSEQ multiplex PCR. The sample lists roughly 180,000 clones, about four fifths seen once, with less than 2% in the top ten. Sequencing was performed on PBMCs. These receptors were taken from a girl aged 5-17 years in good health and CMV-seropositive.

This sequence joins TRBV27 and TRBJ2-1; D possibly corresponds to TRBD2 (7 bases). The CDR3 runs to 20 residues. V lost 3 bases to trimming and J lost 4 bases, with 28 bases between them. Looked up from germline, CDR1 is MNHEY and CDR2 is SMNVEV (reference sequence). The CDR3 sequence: CASSFSVWGRGGGLYNEQFF. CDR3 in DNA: TGTGCCAGCAGTTTTTCGGTTTGGGGGCGAGGCGGGGGCCTTTACAATGAGCAGTTCTTC.

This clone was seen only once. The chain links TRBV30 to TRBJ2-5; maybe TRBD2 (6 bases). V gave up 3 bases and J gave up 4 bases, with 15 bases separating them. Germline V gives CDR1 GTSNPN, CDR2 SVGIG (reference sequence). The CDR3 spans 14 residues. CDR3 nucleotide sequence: TGTGCCTGGAGCGAAGGGCTAGCGCCAGAGACCCAGTACTTC. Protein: CAWSEGLAPETQYF.

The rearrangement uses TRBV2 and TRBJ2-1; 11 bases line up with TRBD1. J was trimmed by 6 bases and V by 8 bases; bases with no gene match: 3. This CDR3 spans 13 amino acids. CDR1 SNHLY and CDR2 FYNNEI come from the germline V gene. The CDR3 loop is CASQDRGLNEQFF. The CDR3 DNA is TGTGCCAGCCAGGACAGGGGGCTCAATGAGCAGTTCTTC.

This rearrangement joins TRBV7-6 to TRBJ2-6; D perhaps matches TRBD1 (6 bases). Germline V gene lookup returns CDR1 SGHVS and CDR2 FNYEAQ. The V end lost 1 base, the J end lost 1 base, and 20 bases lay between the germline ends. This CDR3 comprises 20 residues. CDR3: CASSLDIIGQYVSGANVLTF. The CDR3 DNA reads TGTGCCAGCAGCTTAGATATAATAGGACAGTACGTTTCTGGGGCCAACGTCCTGACTTTC.

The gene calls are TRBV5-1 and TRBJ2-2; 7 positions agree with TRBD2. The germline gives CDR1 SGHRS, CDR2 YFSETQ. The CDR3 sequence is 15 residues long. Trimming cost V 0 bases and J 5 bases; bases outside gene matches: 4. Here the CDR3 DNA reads TGCGCCAGCAGCTTGGAAGCGGGGAGAACCGGGGAGCTGTTTTTT. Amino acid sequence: CASSLEAGRTGELFF.

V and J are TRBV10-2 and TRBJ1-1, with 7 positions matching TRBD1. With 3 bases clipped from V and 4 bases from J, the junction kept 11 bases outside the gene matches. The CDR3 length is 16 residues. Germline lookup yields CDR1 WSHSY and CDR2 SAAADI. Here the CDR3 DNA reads TGCGCCAGCAGTGACTCAGACAGGGCAATGGTCACTGAAGCTTTCTTT. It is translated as CASSDSDRAMVTEAFF.

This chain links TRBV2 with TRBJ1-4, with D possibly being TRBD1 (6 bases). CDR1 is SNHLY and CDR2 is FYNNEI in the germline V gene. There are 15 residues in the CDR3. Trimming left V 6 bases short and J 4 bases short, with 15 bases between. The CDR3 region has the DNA TGTGCCAGCAGGAAAGCAGGGGCCCTTAATGAAAAACTGTTTTTT. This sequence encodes CASRKAGALNEKLFF.